The T cell receptor (beta chain) under discussion was sequenced for a study of shared clonotypes between healthy human individuals. An assay was performed, and its level was deep. In the authors' methods: ImmunoSEQ gave junction-only sequences without quality scores, so filtering differed. TCRdb's copy holds only in-frame clones and misses some; the assay was immunoSEQ multiplex PCR. V and J calls and clone size follow that table, whereas D and trimming were derived from the DNA. The data show about 2 million clones, just under 95% seen once. Positive CCR7 selection of CD45RO-negative cells yielded the naive CD8 cells, and terminally differentiated effector memory CD45RA+ cells were excluded. The germline V gene has CDR1 PRHDT and CDR2 FYEKMQ (reference sequence). Trimming shortened V by 5 bases and J by 0 bases, and 15 bases separated the two germline ends. There are 16 residues in the CDR3.

Sequences were obtained from naive CD8+ T cells sorted from blood. This receptor was taken from a young man in good health. The chain uses TRBV13 and TRBJ2-3; D is possibly TRBD2 (6 bases). CDR3 sequence reads: CASSPVAGSSTDTQYF. CDR3 DNA: TGTGCCAGCAGCCCGGTTGCGGGGTCTAGCACAGATACGCAGTATTTT.